The following is a T cell receptor (beta chain) sequence with its context. Its antigen remains undetermined. No per-base quality is available; no much larger clone lies one base away. At the DNA level, this CDR3 is encoded by other sequences in the same sample as well. This specimen comes from a study of shared clonotypes between healthy human individuals (dated by TCRdb to 2018 to 2020). With respect to the entire study: Three men and two women, aged 18 to 49 years, made up the cohort. Each donor's leukapheresis produced roughly between roughly 0.9 and 9 billion PBMCs. Libraries were prepared and TCR repertoires were sequenced by different laboratories using diverse techniques, in order to increase sequencing depth and limit assay-specific biases. To estimate repertoire size and how much clonotype sharing occurs between individuals, the study deeply sequenced the blood TCR repertoires of about five healthy adults. For each donor, CD4 naive and CD4 memory were each run on three plates, CD8 naive on two plates, and CD8 memory on one plate.

Using the deep immunoSEQ assay, multiplex PCR amplified TCR CDR3 regions from genomic DNA. For each cell subset, the extracted genomic DNA was distributed evenly across all wells of several immunoSEQ 96-well plates, and each plate served as one replicate. For sorted subsets, each replicate PCR was loaded with 200 ng genomic DNA, equivalent to 32,000 or so T cell genomes. Purified libraries were measured with a Qubit 3.0 fluorometer, size-checked on a Bioanalyzer 2100, and measured again with the KAPA Library Quantification kit. Every immunoSEQ 96-well plate was sequenced on a separate single-read 150-cycle Illumina NextSeq 550 flow cell. Per the original workflow: Because the immunoSEQ output included only junctional sequences and no quality scores, the filtering could not be the same as the filtering used for full-length reads. Sequences were annotated with PyIR, a Python wrapper for IgBLAST v1.9, using IMGT germline references to assign V/J genes and CDR3. Reads with weak V/J assignments (E-value above 1e-6), missing CDR3, stop codons, out-of-frame junctions, or ambiguous translated residues were removed. V3J clonotypes were defined as sequences sharing the same inferred V gene, J gene, and CDR3 amino acid sequence. The percentage overlap between two repertoires was calculated by dividing the number of shared unique clonotypes by the size of the smaller repertoire. Repertoire richness was assessed with RTK rarefaction, the Chao1 estimator, and Recon v2.1 estimates of unobserved clonotypes. Generation probabilities were computed with OLGA for all TCRbeta clonotypes obtained by the gDNA method from several donors. TCRdb stores this immuneACCESS table with in-frame sequences only. Part of the clones is absent; in the studies checked, under half of the shortfall reflects unresolved V genes, and no reason is known for the rest. The V and J calls and clone size were taken over from that table, and D and trimming were inferred from the DNA. In this sample the table shows under 2,000,000 clones, 85% to 95% of which occur a single time. The ten biggest clones cover more than 0.9% of the sample.

Measured from the cysteine to the phenylalanine, the CDR3 is 13 residues long. The CDR3 DNA has 39 bases and is translated from base 1. Via the germline V gene (reference sequence), CDR1 is GTSNPN and CDR2 SVGIG. V is cut back by 0 bases and J by 3 bases, with 1 base in the junction unmatched. The paper's findings and limits, for the study overall: When a handful of donors were compared, the shared fraction of clonotypes was about 5.5% for naive CD4, around 4% for naive CD8, about 2.4% for memory CD4, and 0.35% to 0.4% for memory CD8. Rarefaction of sorted-subset datasets indicated incomplete sequencing despite the large sequencing depth. Compared with non-shared clonotypes, the clonotypes found in all four sorted-subset donors had higher generation probabilities. Sampling was limited to blood, and TCR repertoires in tissue likely differ from TCR repertoires in blood. The small number of donors limited the genetic and exposure-history diversity represented. Naive subsets generally had larger estimated clonotype richness than memory subsets did. Based on pairwise subsampling, the degree of clonotype sharing among donors was expected to be affected by sequencing depth.

CD8 naive samples were obtained by positive selection for CCR7 among CD45RO-negative cells, yielding a CD45RA+CCR7+ population from which TemRA cells were excluded. Healthy HIV-negative adults with no recently reported acute infections or vaccinations were included as donors. Every donor was a Caucasian adult residing in Nashville, Tennessee, USA. Blood was obtained by leukapheresis, after which PBMCs were separated by Ficoll-Histopaque density gradient centrifugation and cryopreserved in liquid nitrogen vapor phase. Analytical flow cytometry was used to check the purity and quantity of each magnetically sorted T cell population. Each sorted fraction had its genomic DNA isolated and then quantified by UV absorbance on a Nanodrop 2000c.

Sequencing used naive CD8+ T cells sorted from blood. The meaning of the sample's cell subset or site label: CD45RA+CCR7+. The clonotype originates from a man aged 18 to 35 in good health. This chain joins TRBV30 to TRBJ2-7; a stretch of 8 junction bases matches TRBD2. CDR3 protein: CAWSVGRDYEQYF. The DNA sequence is TGTGCCTGGAGTGTCGGGAGGGACTACGAGCAGTACTTC.